Listed below are T cell receptor beta chains from one sample, sequenced in a study of cytomegalovirus exposure and HLA in healthy donors. TCRdb's copy holds only in-frame clones and misses some; the assay was immunoSEQ multiplex PCR. The sample holds 100,000 to 150,000 clones; around 80% are singletons and the top ten take less than 6.5%. Sample: PBMCs. The receptors come from a man aged 30 to 45 in good health and CMV-seronegative. Each CDR3 is given with its conserved first and last residue. The D gene is left open where the match is weak. Size values are once, few and many counts, or a class for expanded clones, and some rows have none.

D | size | J | length | V | DNA | CDR3
TRBD1 | . | TRBJ1-2 | 15 | TRBV19 | TGTGCCAGTCGGCCCGACAGGGATGGGGACTATGGCTACACCTTC | CASRPDRDGDYGYTF
TRBD1 | . | TRBJ1-2 | 14 | TRBV7-9 | TGTGCCAGCAGCTTAGAGGGACAGTCAAATGGCTACACCTTC | CASSLEGQSNGYTF
. | . | TRBJ1-1 | 20 | TRBV18 | TGTGCCAGCTCACCTCGGTATATCAGGGCGGCGGAGGGCGGAAGCACTGAAGCTTTCTTT | CASSPRYIRAAEGGSTEAFF
. | . | TRBJ1-1 | 12 | TRBV7-9 | TGTTCCAGCAGCTTACCCGCAGGTGAAGCTTTCTTT | CSSSLPAGEAFF
TRBD2 | . | TRBJ2-7 | 16 | TRBV15 | TGTGCCACCAGCAGAGATTCGGCGGGAGGCTCAAACGAGCAGTACTTC | CATSRDSAGGSNEQYF
. | few | TRBJ1-2 | 14 | TRBV5-6 | TGTGCCAGCAGCCCGACAGCCGCAGACTATGGCTACACCTTC | CASSPTAADYGYTF
. | . | TRBJ2-1 | 14 | TRBV5-6 | TGTGCCAGCAGCCCATATACACCGTACAATGAGCAGTTCTTC | CASSPYTPYNEQFF
. | once | TRBJ2-1 | 17 | TRBV5-1 | TGCGCCAGCAGCCAGGGGCCGAGCTGGGGGTCCTACAATGAGCAGTTCTTC | CASSQGPSWGSYNEQFF
. | . | TRBJ1-1 | 15 | TRBV5-1 | TGCGCCAGCAGCTTGCGGGTAGGCGAGAACACTGAAGCTTTCTTT | CASSLRVGENTEAFF
TRBD1 | . | TRBJ1-5 | 15 | TRBV28 | TGTGCCAGCAGTTTCGGACAGGGTACGGACCAGCCCCAGCATTTT | CASSFGQGTDQPQHF
. | once | TRBJ2-3 | 12 | TRBV2 | TGTGCCAGCAGTGACAGTATAGATACGCAGTATTTT | CASSDSIDTQYF
TRBD1 | . | TRBJ1-1 | 14 | TRBV6-1 | TGTGCCAGCAGTCTGCAGGGGGCTCGGTCTGAAGCTTTCTTT | CASSLQGARSEAFF
TRBD1 | . | TRBJ2-1 | 15 | TRBV7-8 | TGTGCCAGCAGCCTCCTTAAGGGGGCAGTTTATGAGCAGTTCTTC | CASSLLKGAVYEQFF
TRBD1 | . | TRBJ1-2 | 13 | TRBV30 | TGTGCCTGGAGTGTAGACAGGGACTATGGCTACACCTTC | CAWSVDRDYGYTF
TRBD1 | . | TRBJ2-5 | 14 | TRBV5-8 | TGTGCCAGCAGCTTTTTCACAGGGGAAGAGACCCAGTACTTC | CASSFFTGEETQYF
. | . | TRBJ2-7 | 15 | TRBV28 | TGTGCCAGCAGTTCCGGGACAAGGAGCTCCTACGAGCAGTACTTC | CASSSGTRSSYEQYF
. | . | TRBJ1-1 | 13 | TRBV28 | TGTGCCAGCAGTTCTTTTAACAGGGATGAAGCTTTCTTT | CASSSFNRDEAFF
. | . | TRBJ2-1 | 17 | TRBV5-4 | TGTGCCAGCCTAAAAACGAAAAAGGGAGTATCCTACAATGAGCAGTTCTTC | CASLKTKKGVSYNEQFF
. | . | TRBJ1-1 | 15 | TRBV5-4 | TGTGCCAGCAGCGTAGCGGGTTTTCGGGGCACTGAAGCTTTCTTT | CASSVAGFRGTEAFF
TRBD2 | few | TRBJ2-1 | 14 | TRBV7-9 | TGTGGCACTGGCGGGAGGGCCGGATACAATGAGCAGTTCTTC | CGTGGRAGYNEQFF
TRBD1 | . | TRBJ2-5 | 12 | TRBV29-1 | TGCAGCGCTCACCAGGGGGATGAGACCCAGTACTTC | CSAHQGDETQYF
TRBD1 | . | TRBJ1-4 | 15 | TRBV11-2 | TGTGCCAGCACATCAGGGGGTGGGTCTAATGAAAAACTGTTTTTT | CASTSGGGSNEKLFF
. | . | TRBJ2-1 | 12 | TRBV10-3 | TGTGCCATCAGTGTCCCAGGACTAGAGCAGTTCTTC | CAISVPGLEQFF
TRBD1 | . | TRBJ1-6 | 15 | TRBV5-6 | TGTGCCAGCAGCTTGGGGGGACAGTCTAATTCACCCCTCCACTTT | CASSLGGQSNSPLHF
. | few | TRBJ2-5 | 14 | TRBV4-1 | TGCGCCAGCAGCCAAGCGGCGGCGCAAGAGACCCAGTACTTC | CASSQAAAQETQYF
TRBD1 | once | TRBJ1-4 | 12 | TRBV9 | TGTGCCAGCAGCGTACAGGGGGGAAAACTGTTTTTT | CASSVQGGKLFF
TRBD1 | . | TRBJ2-7 | 15 | TRBV28 | TGTGCCAGCATCGACTTCCCAGGGGGCTCCTACGAGCAGTACTTC | CASIDFPGGSYEQYF
. | few | TRBJ1-1 | 13 | TRBV30 | TGTGCCTGGAGGGCAGGGGTTAACACTGAAGCTTTCTTT | CAWRAGVNTEAFF
. | . | TRBJ1-4 | 17 | TRBV9 | TGTGCCAGCAGCACCCAGGACATCTTAAGAACTAATGAAAAACTGTTTTTT | CASSTQDILRTNEKLFF
. | . | TRBJ1-1 | 17 | TRBV5-1 | TGCGCCAGGGGCCAAGGGAGGGGGTCCTCTGCGAACACTGAAGCTTTCTTT | CARGQGRGSSANTEAFF
TRBD1 | few | TRBJ1-2 | 12 | TRBV7-9 | TGTGCCAGCAGCAGAGGACAGGCGGGCTACACCTTC | CASSRGQAGYTF
. | . | TRBJ1-5 | 10 | TRBV7-9 | TGTGCCAGCAGCCCGCGCGTCGGGCATTTT | CASSPRVGHF
TRBD2 | . | TRBJ2-1 | 16 | TRBV7-2 | TGTGCCAGCAGCCGTGCTCAGCGGGGAGGCGGGAATGAGCAGTTCTTC | CASSRAQRGGGNEQFF
. | . | TRBJ1-2 | 14 | TRBV27 | TGTGCCAGCAGAACGTTCAGGACAGTCTATGGCTACACCTTC | CASRTFRTVYGYTF
TRBD1 | . | TRBJ2-5 | 13 | TRBV5-6 | TGTGCCAGCAGAACGGACAGGGGGAAGACCCAGTACTTC | CASRTDRGKTQYF
. | . | TRBJ2-3 | 12 | TRBV29-1 | TGCAGCGCCAGGACAGTGACAGATACGCAGTATTTT | CSARTVTDTQYF
. | . | TRBJ2-2 | 13 | TRBV6-5 | TGTGCCAGCAGTTACAGGGGTACCGGGGAGCTGTTTTTT | CASSYRGTGELFF
. | . | TRBJ1-4 | 12 | TRBV28 | TGTGCCAGCAGTTTATACGGTGAAAAACTGTTTTTT | CASSLYGEKLFF
. | . | TRBJ1-1 | 12 | TRBV28 | TGTGCCAGCAGCGTGACAGCCACTGAAGCTTTCTTT | CASSVTATEAFF
TRBD2 | . | TRBJ2-5 | 17 | TRBV4-1 | TGCGCCAGCAGCCAAGGTGATGGGCTAGCGGGAGTTGAGACCCAGTACTTC | CASSQGDGLAGVETQYF
TRBD2 | . | TRBJ2-1 | 14 | TRBV5-6 | TGTGCCAGCCACGGACTAGCGGGAGTCAATGAGCAGTTCTTC | CASHGLAGVNEQFF
TRBD1 | few | TRBJ2-3 | 16 | TRBV28 | TGTGCCAGCAGCCGGGACAGGGGGCGCGGCACAGATACGCAGTATTTT | CASSRDRGRGTDTQYF
. | . | TRBJ1-1 | 13 | TRBV28 | TGTGCCAGCAGCCGCCCCGACAGACCTGAAGCTTTCTTT | CASSRPDRPEAFF
TRBD1 | . | TRBJ2-7 | 13 | TRBV10-3 | TGTGCCACGAGGACCGCGACAGGGAAAGAGCAGTACTTC | CATRTATGKEQYF
TRBD2 | few | TRBJ2-1 | 15 | TRBV19 | TGTGCCAGCCGCGCAGGGCAGCGGGAGGCCGATGAGCAGTTCTTC | CASRAGQREADEQFF
. | . | TRBJ2-3 | 12 | TRBV2 | TGTGCCAGCAGTGAGGGCAGTAGTACGCAGTATTTT | CASSEGSSTQYF
TRBD1 | . | TRBJ2-7 | 14 | TRBV27 | TGTGCCAGCAGTTCGACAGGGTCCCTCTACGAGCAGTACTTC | CASSSTGSLYEQYF
. | . | TRBJ2-7 | 13 | TRBV6-5 | TGTGCCAGCAGTTCCCCAGGGGACTACGAGCAGTACTTC | CASSSPGDYEQYF
. | . | TRBJ1-2 | 13 | TRBV28 | TGTGCCAGCAGACAACGCGGAGTGTCTGGCTACACCTTC | CASRQRGVSGYTF
TRBD1 | . | TRBJ2-1 | 14 | TRBV29-1 | TGCAGCGCACAACGGGACAGGGAATACAATGAGCAGTTCTTC | CSAQRDREYNEQFF
. | . | TRBJ1-5 | 14 | TRBV6-1 | TGTGCCAGCCTAGGACAGCCCCTTTATCAGCCCCAGCATTTT | CASLGQPLYQPQHF
TRBD2 | few | TRBJ2-2 | 19 | TRBV9 | TGTGCCAGCAGCGACCCGGGACTAGGCGCTGTTAGGAACACCGGGGAGCTGTTTTTT | CASSDPGLGAVRNTGELFF
TRBD1 | . | TRBJ2-7 | 15 | TRBV4-3 | TGCGCCAGCAGCCAAAGCTCCGGGACAGGGAACGAGCAGTACTTC | CASSQSSGTGNEQYF
. | . | TRBJ1-4 | 14 | TRBV7-9 | TGTGCCAGCAGCTTACTTGGGCAGGGAGAAAAACTGTTTTTT | CASSLLGQGEKLFF
TRBD2 | . | TRBJ2-2 | 16 | TRBV4-1 | TGCGCCAGCAGCCAAGTACCTAGCGGGGGGGCCGGGGAGCTGTTTTTT | CASSQVPSGGAGELFF